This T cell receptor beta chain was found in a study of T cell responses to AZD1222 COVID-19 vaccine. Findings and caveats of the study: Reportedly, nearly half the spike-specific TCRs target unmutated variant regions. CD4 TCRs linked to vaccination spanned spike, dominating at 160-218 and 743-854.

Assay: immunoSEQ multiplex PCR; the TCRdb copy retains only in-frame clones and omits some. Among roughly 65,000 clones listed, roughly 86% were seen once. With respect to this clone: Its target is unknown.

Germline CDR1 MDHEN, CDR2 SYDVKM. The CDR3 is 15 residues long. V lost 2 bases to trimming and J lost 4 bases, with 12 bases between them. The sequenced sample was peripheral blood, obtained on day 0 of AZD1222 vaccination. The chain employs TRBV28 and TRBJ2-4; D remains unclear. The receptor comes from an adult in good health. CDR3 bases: TGTGCCAGCAGTTTAGGGCAACGCATTAAAAACATTCAGTACTTC. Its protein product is CASSLGQRIKNIQYF. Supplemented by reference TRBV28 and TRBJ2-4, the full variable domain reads DVKVTQSSRYLVKRTGEKVFLECVQDMDHENMFWYRQDPGLGLRLIYFSYDVKMKEKGDIPEGYSVSREKKERFSLILESASTNQTSMYLCASSLGQRIKNIQYFGAGTRLSVL.